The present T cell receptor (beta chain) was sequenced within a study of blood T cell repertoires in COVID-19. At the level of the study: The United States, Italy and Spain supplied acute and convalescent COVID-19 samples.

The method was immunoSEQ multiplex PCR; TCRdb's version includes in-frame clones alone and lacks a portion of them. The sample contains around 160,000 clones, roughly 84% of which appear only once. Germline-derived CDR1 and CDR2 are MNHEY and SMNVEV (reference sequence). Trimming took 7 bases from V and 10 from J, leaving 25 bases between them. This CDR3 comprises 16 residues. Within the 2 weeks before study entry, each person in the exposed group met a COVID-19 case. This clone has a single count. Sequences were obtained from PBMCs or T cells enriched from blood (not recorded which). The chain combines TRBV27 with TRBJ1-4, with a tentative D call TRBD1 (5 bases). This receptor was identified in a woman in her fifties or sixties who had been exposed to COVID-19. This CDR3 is CASTPKQSQGGLKLFF. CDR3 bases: TGTGCCAGCACCCCCAAGCAGTCCCAGGGAGGCCTAAAACTGTTTTTT. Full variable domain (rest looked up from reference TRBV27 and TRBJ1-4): EAQVTQNPRYLITVTGKKLTVTCSQNMNHEYMSWYRQDPGLGLRQIYYSMNVEVTDKGDVPEGYKVSRKEKRNFPLILESPSPNQTSLYFCASTPKQSQGGLKLFFGSGTQLSVL.